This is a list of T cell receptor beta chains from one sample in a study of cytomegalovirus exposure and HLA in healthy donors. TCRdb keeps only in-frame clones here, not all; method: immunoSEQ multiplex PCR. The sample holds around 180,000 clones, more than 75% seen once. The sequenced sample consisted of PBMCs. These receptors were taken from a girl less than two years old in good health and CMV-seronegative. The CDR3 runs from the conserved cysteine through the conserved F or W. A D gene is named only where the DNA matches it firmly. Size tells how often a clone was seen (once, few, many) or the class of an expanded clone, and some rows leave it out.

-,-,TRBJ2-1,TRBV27,TGTGCCAGCAGTTTACAGGGTAGGCATGAGCAGTTCTTC,CASSLQGRHEQFF
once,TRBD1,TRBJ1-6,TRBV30,TGTGCCTGGAGTGACAGGGGTAATTCACCCCTCCACTTT,CAWSDRGNSPLHF
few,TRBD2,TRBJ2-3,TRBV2,TGTGCCAGCAGTGGAATGTCCGGGACTAGCGGGGGCGGTGCAGATACGCAGTATTTT,CASSGMSGTSGGGADTQYF
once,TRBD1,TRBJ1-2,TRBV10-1,TGCGCCAGCAGTGAGAACGGGACAGGGGGCGATGGCTACACCTTC,CASSENGTGGDGYTF
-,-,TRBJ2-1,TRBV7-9,TGTTCCAGCAGCTTAAGCTCCGCCGGGCAGTTCTTC,CSSSLSSAGQFF
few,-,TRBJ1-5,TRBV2,TGTGCCAGCAGTGAGGTCGGGCAGCGGCAGCCCCAGCATTTT,CASSEVGQRQPQHF
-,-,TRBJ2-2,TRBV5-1,TGCGCCAGCAGCTTGGACGCACAGGGCACCGGGGAGCTGTTTTTT,CASSLDAQGTGELFF
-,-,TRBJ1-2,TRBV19,TGTGCCAGTAAGGCTCGCGGGGACTATGGCTACACCTTC,CASKARGDYGYTF
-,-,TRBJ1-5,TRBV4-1,TGCGCCAGCAGCCAAGAAACTGGGGCAGGCCCCCAGCATTTT,CASSQETGAGPQHF
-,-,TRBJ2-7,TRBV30,TGTGCCTGGAGTGACAGAGGGCACTACGAGCAGTACTTC,CAWSDRGHYEQYF
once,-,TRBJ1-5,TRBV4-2,TGTGCCAGCAGCCAAGACAGGAGCAATCAGCCCCAGCATTTT,CASSQDRSNQPQHF
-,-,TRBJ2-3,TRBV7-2,TGTGCCAGCAGCCTCCGGGCAGATACGCAGTATTTT,CASSLRADTQYF
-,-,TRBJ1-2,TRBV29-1,TGCAGCGTTACTGAAATCGGCTACACCTTC,CSVTEIGYTF
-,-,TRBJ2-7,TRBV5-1,TGCGCCAGCAGCACGAGTTCCGGGACTTCTTTCTACGAGCAGTACTTC,CASSTSSGTSFYEQYF
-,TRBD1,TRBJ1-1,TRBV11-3,TGTGCCAGCAGCTTAACAGGGGGAACTGAAGCTTTCTTT,CASSLTGGTEAFF
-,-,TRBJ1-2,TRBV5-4,TGTGCCAGCAGAGCTGAACAGAACTATGGCTACACCTTC,CASRAEQNYGYTF
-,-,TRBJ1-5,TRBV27,TGTGCCAGCAGTTACAGGGAGAATCAGCCCCAGCATTTT,CASSYRENQPQHF
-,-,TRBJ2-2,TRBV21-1,TGTGCCAGCAGCAAACTTCACAGGGCCGGGGAGCTGTTTTTT,CASSKLHRAGELFF
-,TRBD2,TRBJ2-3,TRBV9,TGTGCCAGCAGCGTATCCAGCGGGGGGCCAGATACGCAGTATTTT,CASSVSSGGPDTQYF
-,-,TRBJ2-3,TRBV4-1,TGCGCCAGCAGCCAAGCATTAGGCACAGATACGCAGTATTTT,CASSQALGTDTQYF
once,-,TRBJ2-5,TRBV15,TGTGCCACCAGCAGAGACAGGGTCAAAGAGACCCAGTACTTC,CATSRDRVKETQYF
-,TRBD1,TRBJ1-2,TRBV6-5,TGTGCCAGCGCGGGACAGGGAGGCCAGGACTATGGCTACACCTTC,CASAGQGGQDYGYTF
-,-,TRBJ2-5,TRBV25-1,TGTGCCATCCCGCAGGAGGGAGTTCGGGAGACCCAGTACTTC,CAIPQEGVRETQYF
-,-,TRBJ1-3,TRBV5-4,TGTGCCAGCAGCTTGGGAGGCACCACCTCTGGAAACACCATATATTTT,CASSLGGTTSGNTIYF
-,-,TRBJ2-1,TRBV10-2,TGCGCCAGCTCACCATCTAGCACCCAAAGGCCTGAGCAGTTCTTC,CASSPSSTQRPEQFF
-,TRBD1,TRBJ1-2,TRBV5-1,TGCGCCAGCAGCTTGTCCCAGGGGGCAGATGGCTACACCTTC,CASSLSQGADGYTF
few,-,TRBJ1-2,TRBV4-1,TGCGCCAGCAGCCACACCCAGAAAACAGGGTGGGTGGATGGCTACACCTTC,CASSHTQKTGWVDGYTF
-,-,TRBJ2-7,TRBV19,TGTGCCAGTAGTACGGGGTTGGGCGAGCAGTACTTC,CASSTGLGEQYF
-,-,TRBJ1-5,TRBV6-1,TGTGCCAGCAGTGTAGAAAATAGCAATCAGCCCCAGCATTTT,CASSVENSNQPQHF
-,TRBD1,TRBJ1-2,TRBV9,TGTGCCAGCAGCTTGTCCGGGACAGGGTCCTATGGCTACACCTTC,CASSLSGTGSYGYTF
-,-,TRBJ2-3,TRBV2,TGTGCCAGCAGTGGGGGGCCCCCAGATACGCAGTATTTT,CASSGGPPDTQYF
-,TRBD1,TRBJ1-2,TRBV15,TGTGCCACCCAGGGGGCTTTTGGCTACACCTTC,CATQGAFGYTF
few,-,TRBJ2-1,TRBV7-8,TGTGCCAGCAGCGAGGGGGATTACAATGAGCAGTTCTTC,CASSEGDYNEQFF
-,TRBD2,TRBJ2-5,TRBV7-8,TGTGCCAGCAGCTTGCGGACTAGCGTAATAGAGACCCAGTACTTC,CASSLRTSVIETQYF
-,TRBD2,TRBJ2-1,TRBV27,TGTGCCAGCAGTCGCCCCTACCTAGCGGGGGCCTACAATGAGCAGTTCTTC,CASSRPYLAGAYNEQFF
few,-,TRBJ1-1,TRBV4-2,TGTGCCAGCAGCCTCCGACCAACGAGGACTGAAGCTTTCTTT,CASSLRPTRTEAFF
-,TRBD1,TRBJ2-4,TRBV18,TGTGCCAGCTCAGCCGTACAGGGGGCGGTGGCCAAAAACATTCAGTACTTC,CASSAVQGAVAKNIQYF
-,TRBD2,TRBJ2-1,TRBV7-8,TGTGCCAGCAGCTTAGGGGTAGCGGGAGGACCTTCTCTATACAATGAGCAGTTCTTC,CASSLGVAGGPSLYNEQFF
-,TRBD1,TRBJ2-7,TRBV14,TGTGCCAGCAGCCAAGCCGGGACAGTATACGAGCAGTACTTC,CASSQAGTVYEQYF
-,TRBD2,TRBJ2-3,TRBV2,TGTGCCAGCAGTGAAGAGTTAGCGGGGAGCACAGATACGCAGTATTTT,CASSEELAGSTDTQYF
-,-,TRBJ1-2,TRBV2,TGTGCCAGCAGTCGATCACCTTGGGACACAGGCTATGGCTACACCTTC,CASSRSPWDTGYGYTF
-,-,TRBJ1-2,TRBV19,TGTGCCAGTAGTACCCCCCAGACTATCCTTTTAAGCTACACCTTC,CASSTPQTILLSYTF